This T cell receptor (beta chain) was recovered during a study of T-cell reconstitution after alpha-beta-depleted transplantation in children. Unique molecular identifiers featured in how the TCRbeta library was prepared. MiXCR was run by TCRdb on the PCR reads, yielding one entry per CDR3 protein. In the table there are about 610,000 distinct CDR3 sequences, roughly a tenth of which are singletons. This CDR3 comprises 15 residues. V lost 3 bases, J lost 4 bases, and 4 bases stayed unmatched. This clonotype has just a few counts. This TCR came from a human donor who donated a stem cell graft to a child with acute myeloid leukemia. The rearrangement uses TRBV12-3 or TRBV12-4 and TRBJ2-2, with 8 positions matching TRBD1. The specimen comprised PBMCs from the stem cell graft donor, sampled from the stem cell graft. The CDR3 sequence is CASSFAGGVTGELFF. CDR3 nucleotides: TGTGCCAGCAGTTTTGCAGGGGGCGTCACCGGGGAGCTGTTTTTT.